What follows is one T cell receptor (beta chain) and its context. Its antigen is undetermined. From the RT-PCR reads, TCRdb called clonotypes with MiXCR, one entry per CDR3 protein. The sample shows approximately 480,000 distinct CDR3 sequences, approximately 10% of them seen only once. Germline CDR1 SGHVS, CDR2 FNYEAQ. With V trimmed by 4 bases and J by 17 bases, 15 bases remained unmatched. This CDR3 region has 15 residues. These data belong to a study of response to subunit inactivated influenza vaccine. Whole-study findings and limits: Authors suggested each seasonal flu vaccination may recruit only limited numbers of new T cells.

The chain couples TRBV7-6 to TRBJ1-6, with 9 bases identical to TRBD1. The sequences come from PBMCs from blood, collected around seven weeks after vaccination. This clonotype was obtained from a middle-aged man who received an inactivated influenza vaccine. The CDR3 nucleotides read TGTGCCAGCAGCTCAGGGACAGGGACTTTCAGAAAGGTCCACTTT. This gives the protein CASSSGTGTFRKVHF.